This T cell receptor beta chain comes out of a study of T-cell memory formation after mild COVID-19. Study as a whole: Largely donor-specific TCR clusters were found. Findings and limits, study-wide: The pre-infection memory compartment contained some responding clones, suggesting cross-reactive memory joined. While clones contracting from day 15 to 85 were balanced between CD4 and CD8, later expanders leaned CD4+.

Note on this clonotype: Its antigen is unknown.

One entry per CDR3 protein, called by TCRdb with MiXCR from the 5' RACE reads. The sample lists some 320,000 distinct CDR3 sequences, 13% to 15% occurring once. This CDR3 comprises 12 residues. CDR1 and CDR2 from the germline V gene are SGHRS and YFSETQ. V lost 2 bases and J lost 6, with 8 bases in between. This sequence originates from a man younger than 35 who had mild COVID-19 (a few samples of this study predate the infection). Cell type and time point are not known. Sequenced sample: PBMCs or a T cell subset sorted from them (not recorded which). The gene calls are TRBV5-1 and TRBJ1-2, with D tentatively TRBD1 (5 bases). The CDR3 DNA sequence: TGCGCCAGCAGCTTCGGGACGGATGGCTACACCTTC. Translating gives CASSFGTDGYTF.